This TCR beta chain was recovered during a study of early T cells in non-severe SARS-CoV-2 infection. V was clipped by 6 bases and J by 11 bases; unmatched bases: 16. This CDR3 is built from 15 residues. TCRdb itself ran the 5' RACE reads through MiXCR, one entry per CDR3 protein. The data show 50,000 to 60,000 distinct CDR3 sequences, less than 9.5% seen once. This TCR was recovered from an adult who was a healthcare worker with PCR-confirmed SARS-CoV-2 infection or an uninfected control (not recorded which). The chain couples TRBV12-3 or TRBV12-4 to TRBJ1-3; 7 bases are shared with TRBD1. The sequencing here drew on whole blood, taken at baseline. The CDR3 reads CASRPPRGSGGSIYF. The CDR3 region has the DNA TGTGCCAGCAGACCGCCCAGGGGGTCCGGCGGCTCCATATATTTT.